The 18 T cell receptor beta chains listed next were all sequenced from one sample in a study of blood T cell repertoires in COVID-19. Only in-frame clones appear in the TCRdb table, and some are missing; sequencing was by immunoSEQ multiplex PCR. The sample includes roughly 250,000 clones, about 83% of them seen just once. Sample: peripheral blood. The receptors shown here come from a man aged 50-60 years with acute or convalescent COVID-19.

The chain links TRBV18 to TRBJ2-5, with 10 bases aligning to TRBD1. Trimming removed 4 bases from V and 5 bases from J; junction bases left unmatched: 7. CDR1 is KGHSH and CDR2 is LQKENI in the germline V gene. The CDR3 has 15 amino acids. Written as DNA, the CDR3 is TGTGCCAGCTCACGGCAAGGACAGGGGGAGGAGACCCAGTACTTC. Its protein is CASSRQGQGEETQYF. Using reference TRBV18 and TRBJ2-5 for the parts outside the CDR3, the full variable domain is NAGVMQNPRHLVRRRGQEARLRCSPMKGHSHVYWYRQLPEEGLKFMVYLQKENIIDESGMPKERFSAEFPKEGPSILRIQQVVRGDSAAYFCASSRQGQGEETQYFGPGTRLLVL.

The CDR3 here is CASSQSLAWYEQYF. In nucleotides, the CDR3 is TGCGCCAGCAGCCAGTCGCTAGCTTGGTACGAGCAGTACTTC. The chain combines TRBV4-1 with TRBJ2-7; D may be TRBD2 (5 bases). Trimming removed 3 bases at V and 4 bases at J, with 13 bases between. Germline CDR1 MGHRA, CDR2 YSYEKL. CDR3 length: 14 amino acids.

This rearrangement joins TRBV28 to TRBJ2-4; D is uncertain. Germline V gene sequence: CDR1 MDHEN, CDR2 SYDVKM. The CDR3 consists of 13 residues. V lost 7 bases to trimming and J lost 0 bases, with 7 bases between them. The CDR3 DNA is TGTGCCAGCACTTCCTTAGCCAAAAACATTCAGTACTTC. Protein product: CASTSLAKNIQYF.

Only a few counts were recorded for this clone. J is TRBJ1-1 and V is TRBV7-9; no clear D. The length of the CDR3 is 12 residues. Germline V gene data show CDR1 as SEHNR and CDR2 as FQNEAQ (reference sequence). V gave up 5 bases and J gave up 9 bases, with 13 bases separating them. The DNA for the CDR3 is TGTGCCAGCAGCCCGAGGACTGTACAAGCTTTCTTT. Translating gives CASSPRTVQAFF.

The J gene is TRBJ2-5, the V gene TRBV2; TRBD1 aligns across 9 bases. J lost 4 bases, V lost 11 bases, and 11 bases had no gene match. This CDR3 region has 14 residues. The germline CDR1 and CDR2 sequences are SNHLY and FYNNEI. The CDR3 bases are TGTGCCTCCACGGGACAGGGAAGAGGAGAGACCCAGTACTTC. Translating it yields CASTGQGRGETQYF.

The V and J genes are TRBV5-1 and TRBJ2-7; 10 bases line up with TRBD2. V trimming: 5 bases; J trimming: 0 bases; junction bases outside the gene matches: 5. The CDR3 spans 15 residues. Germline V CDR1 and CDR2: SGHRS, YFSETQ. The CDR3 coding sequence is TGCGCCAGCAGTGGAAGGACTAGCGGCTCCTACGAGCAGTACTTC. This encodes CASSGRTSGSYEQYF. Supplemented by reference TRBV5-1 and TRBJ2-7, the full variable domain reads KAGVTQTPRYLIKTRGQQVTLSCSPISGHRSVSWYQQTPGQGLQFLFEYFSETQRNKGNFPGRFSGRQFSNSRSEMNVSTLELGDSALYLCASSGRTSGSYEQYFGPGTRLTVT.

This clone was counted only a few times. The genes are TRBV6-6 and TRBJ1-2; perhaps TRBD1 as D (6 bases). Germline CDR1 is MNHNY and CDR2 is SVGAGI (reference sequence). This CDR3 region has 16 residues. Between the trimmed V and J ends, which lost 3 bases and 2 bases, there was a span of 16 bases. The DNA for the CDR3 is TGTGCCAGCAGTTATTCCCCGGGACAAAGAAACTATGGCTACACCTTC. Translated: CASSYSPGQRNYGYTF.

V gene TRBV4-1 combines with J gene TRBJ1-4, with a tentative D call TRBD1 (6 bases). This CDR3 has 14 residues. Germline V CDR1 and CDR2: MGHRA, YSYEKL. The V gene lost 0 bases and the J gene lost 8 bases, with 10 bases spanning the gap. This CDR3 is CASSQEARGEKLFF. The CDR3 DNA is TGCGCCAGCAGCCAAGAGGCCAGGGGCGAAAAACTGTTTTTT.

The CDR3 spells CASSPPTGDGTEAFF. The CDR3 bases are TGTGCCAGCAGCCCACCAACAGGGGATGGCACTGAAGCTTTCTTT. The V call is TRBV4-2, the J call TRBJ1-1; 7 bases agree with TRBD1. The V gene's germline CDR1 is LGHNA and CDR2 YNFKEQ. There are 15 residues in the CDR3. V was pared by 4 bases and J by 4 bases, with 9 bases of the junction left unmatched.

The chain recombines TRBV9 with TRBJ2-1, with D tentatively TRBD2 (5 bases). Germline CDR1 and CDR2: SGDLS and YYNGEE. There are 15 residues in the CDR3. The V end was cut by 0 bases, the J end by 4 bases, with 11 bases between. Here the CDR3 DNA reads TGTGCCAGCAGCGTAGATGTGAGGGAGTACAATGAGCAGTTCTTC. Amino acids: CASSVDVREYNEQFF. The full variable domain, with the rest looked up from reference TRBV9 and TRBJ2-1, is DSGVTQTPKHLITATGQRVTLRCSPRSGDLSVYWYQQSLDQGLQFLIQYYNGEERAKGNILERFSAQQFPDLHSELNLSSLELGDSALYFCASSVDVREYNEQFFGPGTRLTVL.

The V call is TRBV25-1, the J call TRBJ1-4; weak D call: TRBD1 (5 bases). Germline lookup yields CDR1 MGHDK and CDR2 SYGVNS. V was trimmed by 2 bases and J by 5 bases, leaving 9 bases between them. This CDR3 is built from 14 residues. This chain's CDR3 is CASSEKGLNEKLFF. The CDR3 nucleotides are TGTGCCAGCAGTGAAAAGGGGTTAAATGAAAAACTGTTTTTT.

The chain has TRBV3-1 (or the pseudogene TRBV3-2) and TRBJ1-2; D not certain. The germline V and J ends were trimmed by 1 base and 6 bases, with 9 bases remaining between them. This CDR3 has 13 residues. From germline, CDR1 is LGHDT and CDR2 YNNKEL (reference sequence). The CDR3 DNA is TGTGCCAGCAGCCAAGCGTACGCGCATGGCTACACCTTC. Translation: CASSQAYAHGYTF.

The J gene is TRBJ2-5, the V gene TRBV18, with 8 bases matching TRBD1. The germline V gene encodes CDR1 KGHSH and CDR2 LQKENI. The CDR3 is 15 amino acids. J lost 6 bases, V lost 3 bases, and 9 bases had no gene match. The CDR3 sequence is CASSPLQGEKQTQYF. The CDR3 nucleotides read TGTGCCAGCTCACCCCTACAGGGGGAGAAGCAGACCCAGTACTTC.

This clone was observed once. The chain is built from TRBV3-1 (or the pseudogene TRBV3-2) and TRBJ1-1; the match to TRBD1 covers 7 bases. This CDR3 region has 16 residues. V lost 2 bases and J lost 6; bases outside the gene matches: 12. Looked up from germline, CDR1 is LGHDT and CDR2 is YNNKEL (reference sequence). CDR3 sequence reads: CASSQSTLSGGSEAFF. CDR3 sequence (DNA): TGTGCCAGCAGCCAAAGTACCTTATCAGGGGGTTCTGAAGCTTTCTTT.

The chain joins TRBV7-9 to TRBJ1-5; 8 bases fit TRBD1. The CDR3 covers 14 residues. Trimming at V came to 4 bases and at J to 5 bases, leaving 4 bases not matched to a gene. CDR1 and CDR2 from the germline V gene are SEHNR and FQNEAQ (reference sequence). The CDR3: CASSSPGGYQPQHF. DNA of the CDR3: TGTGCCAGCAGCTCACCAGGGGGCTATCAGCCCCAGCATTTT.

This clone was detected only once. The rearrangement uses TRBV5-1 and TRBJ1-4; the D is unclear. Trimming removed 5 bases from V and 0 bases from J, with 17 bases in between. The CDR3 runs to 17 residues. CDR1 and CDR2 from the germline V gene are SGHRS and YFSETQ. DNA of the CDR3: TGCGCCAGCAGTGGGCGGGGAGCTTCGGCAACTAATGAAAAACTGTTTTTT. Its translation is CASSGRGASATNEKLFF.

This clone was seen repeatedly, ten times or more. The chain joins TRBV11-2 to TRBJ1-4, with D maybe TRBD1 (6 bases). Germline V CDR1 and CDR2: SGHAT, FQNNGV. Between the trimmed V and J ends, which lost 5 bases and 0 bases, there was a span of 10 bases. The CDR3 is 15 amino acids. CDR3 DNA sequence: TGTGCCAGCAGCCCAGGGGCAGCAACTAATGAAAAACTGTTTTTT. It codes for CASSPGAATNEKLFF. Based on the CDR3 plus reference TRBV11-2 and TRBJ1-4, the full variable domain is EAGVAQSPRYKIIEKRQSVAFWCNPISGHATLYWYQQILGQGPKLLIQFQNNGVVDDSQLPKDRFSAERLKGVDSTLKIQPAKLEDSAVYLCASSPGAATNEKLFFGSGTQLSVL.

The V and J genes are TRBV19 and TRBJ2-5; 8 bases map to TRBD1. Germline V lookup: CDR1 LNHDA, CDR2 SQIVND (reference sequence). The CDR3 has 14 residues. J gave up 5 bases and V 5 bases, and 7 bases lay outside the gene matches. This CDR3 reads CASSAQGVGETQYF. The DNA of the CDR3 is TGTGCCAGTAGTGCACAGGGGGTAGGGGAGACCCAGTACTTC.